Presented here are 21 T cell receptor beta chains from one specimen sequenced in a study of blood T cells in healthy people across ages. The use of a sample-barcoded 5' primer and a J-beta primer mix characterized a second PCR of roughly 7 to 11 cycles. TCRdb re-called the 5' RACE reads through MiXCR, storing one row per CDR3 protein. The table lists about 1.6 million distinct CDR3 sequences, about 35% of them singletons, with around 11% in the top ten. Material for sequencing was blood. Receptor source: a woman aged 25-40 years in good health.

At least ten counts were recorded for this clonotype. The chain uses TRBV7-2 and TRBJ2-7; D gene uncertain. Per germline, CDR1 SGHTA and CDR2 FQGNSA. V shed 7 bases and J shed 2 bases, with 15 bases lying between them. The CDR3 consists of 14 residues. The CDR3 spells CASKNSAKAYEQYF. DNA of the CDR3: TGTGCCAGCAAAAACTCCGCTAAGGCCTACGAGCAGTACTTC.

V usage is TRBV5-1 and J usage is TRBJ1-1; D unresolved. Germline V gene lookup returns CDR1 SGHRS and CDR2 YFSETQ. V lost 1 base to trimming and J lost 3 bases, with 10 bases between them. The CDR3 loop spans 14 amino acids. The CDR3 nucleotides are TGCGCCAGCAGCTTGTCTGACATCGACACTGAAGCTTTCTTT. Encoded protein: CASSLSDIDTEAFF. Full variable domain (missing parts from reference TRBV5-1 and TRBJ1-1): KAGVTQTPRYLIKTRGQQVTLSCSPISGHRSVSWYQQTPGQGLQFLFEYFSETQRNKGNFPGRFSGRQFSNSRSEMNVSTLELGDSALYLCASSLSDIDTEAFFGQGTRLTVV.

J is TRBJ2-2 and V is TRBV10-3; 11 bases fit TRBD2. The CDR3 length is 17 residues. Germline V gives CDR1 ENHRY, CDR2 SYGVKD. With V trimmed by 3 bases and J by 0 bases, 3 bases remained unmatched. CDR3 loop: CAISDTSGGPNTGELFF. The CDR3 region has the DNA TGTGCCATCAGTGATACTAGCGGGGGACCGAACACCGGGGAGCTGTTTTTT.

This clonotype was recorded a few times. This clone may be a read error of a much larger clone one base away. The chain links TRBV20-1 to TRBJ2-7; 7 bases align to TRBD1. V was clipped by 4 bases and J by 3 bases; unmatched bases: 6. The CDR3 has 13 amino acids. The germline V gene encodes CDR1 DFQATT and CDR2 SNEGSKA (reference sequence). The CDR3 region is CSATRDRGYEQYF. The CDR3 coding sequence is TGCAGTGCTACCCGGGACAGAGGCTACGAGCAGTACTTC.

V and J are TRBV15 and TRBJ2-7; D ambiguous. The CDR3 is 15 residues long. Trimming cost V 0 bases and J 7 bases, with 16 bases left between them. CDR1 is LNHNV and CDR2 is YYDKDF in the germline V gene (reference sequence). CDR3 amino acids: CATSRDRTPRGEQYF. CDR3 sequence (DNA): TGTGCCACCAGCAGAGATAGGACGCCACGAGGAGAGCAGTACTTC.

The sample holds a few counts of this clonotype. The gene calls are TRBV20-1 and TRBJ2-7; the match to TRBD1 covers 8 bases. In germline, CDR1 is DFQATT, CDR2 SNEGSKA (reference sequence). Trimming took 1 base from V and 3 from J; bases not matched to a gene: 11. CDR3 length equals 16 residues. The CDR3 region is CSARVVGQGISYEQYF. The CDR3, as DNA: TGCAGTGCTAGAGTAGTAGGACAGGGTATTAGCTACGAGCAGTACTTC.

This clonotype was observed many times. The CDR3: CASSQDKRGETQYF. In DNA, the CDR3 is TGCGCCAGCAGCCAAGATAAGCGGGGTGAGACCCAGTACTTC. The J gene is TRBJ2-5, the V gene TRBV4-1, with 7 bases that match TRBD2. CDR1 is MGHRA, CDR2 YSYEKL, per germline. V gave up 0 bases and J gave up 5 bases; unmatched junction bases: 3. The CDR3 sequence is 14 residues long.

The V and J genes are TRBV30 and TRBJ2-3; 7 bases align to TRBD2. Trimming took 0 bases from V and 2 from J; bases not matched to a gene: 5. In germline, CDR1 is GTSNPN, CDR2 SVGIG (reference sequence). This CDR3 is built from 15 residues. The CDR3 loop reads CAWSVQSGNTDTQYF. The CDR3, as DNA: TGTGCCTGGAGTGTACAAAGCGGGAACACAGATACGCAGTATTTT.

The count of this clonotype is one. The V gene is TRBV3-1, the J gene TRBJ2-3; 9 bases align to TRBD2. The germline CDR1 and CDR2 sequences are LGHDT and YNNKEL (reference sequence). J lost 4 bases, V lost 1 base, and 9 bases had no gene match. There are 17 residues in the CDR3. The CDR3 DNA sequence: TGTGCCAGCAGCCAAGCGGGGAGCGGGGGGCCAGCAGATACGCAGTATTTT. This gives the protein CASSQAGSGGPADTQYF.

J is TRBJ1-4 and V is TRBV20-1; D may be TRBD1 (5 bases). Germline values: CDR1 DFQATT, CDR2 SNEGSKA (reference sequence). This CDR3 has 13 residues. The ends were cut back, 6 bases at V and 3 bases at J, with 11 bases in the middle. CDR3 sequence (DNA): TGCAGTGCGAGGGACGGCCCTAATGAAAAACTGTTTTTT. Translating gives CSARDGPNEKLFF.

This clonotype was observed a few times. This rearrangement joins TRBV5-6 to TRBJ2-6, with a tentative D call TRBD1 (6 bases). V shed 0 bases and J shed 4 bases, with 14 bases lying between them. The CDR3 length is 17 residues. Germline loops: CDR1 SGHDT, CDR2 YYEEEE. CDR3 region: CASSLAGDRYGANVLTF. The CDR3 DNA is TGTGCCAGCAGCTTGGCAGGCGACAGGTACGGGGCCAACGTCCTGACTTTC.

The V gene is TRBV10-1, the J gene TRBJ2-7, with unresolved D. Germline CDR1 is WNHNN and CDR2 is SYGVQD (reference sequence). With 3 bases removed from V and 4 bases from J, the gap between germline ends came to 13 bases. CDR3 size: 14 residues. The CDR3 loop reads CASSEENAQYEQYF. Here the CDR3 DNA reads TGCGCCAGCAGTGAAGAGAACGCCCAATACGAGCAGTACTTC.

This clonotype was observed a handful of times. The rearrangement uses TRBV5-5 and TRBJ2-1; D is unclear. Germline V gene data show CDR1 as SGHKS and CDR2 as YYEKEE (reference sequence). The CDR3 spans 16 residues. Trimming left V 1 base short and J 0 bases short, with 11 bases between. CDR3 in amino acids: CASSLNSHPSYNEQFF. The DNA for the CDR3 is TGTGCCAGCAGCTTGAACTCTCATCCCTCCTACAATGAGCAGTTCTTC.

This chain joins TRBV2 and TRBJ2-5, with D unclear. The CDR3 spans 15 residues. V dropped 0 bases and J dropped 2 bases, with 10 bases sitting between them. The V gene's germline CDR1 is SNHLY and CDR2 FYNNEI. In nucleotides, the CDR3 is TGTGCCAGCAGTGAAGCTTGGGCAGCACAAGAGACCCAGTACTTC. Protein product: CASSEAWAAQETQYF.

This rearrangement joins TRBV2 to TRBJ2-1, with TRBD1 identical over 8 bases. Germline V lookup: CDR1 SNHLY, CDR2 FYNNEI. V trimming: 4 bases; J trimming: 3 bases; junction bases outside the gene matches: 11. The CDR3 sequence is 17 residues long. The CDR3 region is CASSVESGTGYYNEQFF. The CDR3 DNA is TGTGCCAGCAGTGTCGAGTCCGGGACAGGATACTACAATGAGCAGTTCTTC.

As to this clonotype: Its ends do not fully match the called genes, so a read error is possible. The chain has TRBV12-3 or TRBV12-4 and TRBJ2-3; TRBD2 matches 7 bases. This CDR3 comprises 14 residues. Written as DNA, the CDR3 is TGTGCCTGCAGTCCCCAGCTAGCGGCAGATACGCAGTATTTT. Its translation is CACSPQLAADTQYF.

Note on this clonotype: One junction end does not reproduce the germline sequence, and a read error may be involved. V usage is TRBV4-1 and J usage is TRBJ2-3; TRBD2 matches at 11 bases. This CDR3 region has 17 residues. Germline CDR1 MGHRA, CDR2 YSYEKL. This CDR3 reads CTSSQVRLAGITDTQYF. In DNA form, the CDR3 reads TGCACCAGCAGCCAGGTTCGACTAGCGGGGATCACAGATACGCAGTATTTT.

This clonotype has at least ten counts. This chain joins TRBV12-3 or TRBV12-4 and TRBJ1-2, with D hard to call. Trimming removed 7 bases from V and 10 bases from J, with 19 bases in between. The CDR3 has 13 residues. The CDR3 sequence is CASIPWAGGVYTF. In DNA form, the CDR3 reads TGTGCCAGCATCCCCTGGGCAGGAGGCGTCTACACCTTC.

This chain joins TRBV15 and TRBJ2-7, with D hard to call. The CDR3 contains 12 residues. Germline lookup yields CDR1 LNHNV and CDR2 YYDKDF (reference sequence). With 3 bases removed from V and 4 bases from J, the gap between germline ends came to 7 bases. The CDR3 spells CATSRDLYEQYF. The CDR3 nucleotides are TGTGCCACCAGCAGGGACCTGTACGAGCAGTACTTC.

This clonotype was picked up a small number of times. The chain joins TRBV11-1 to TRBJ2-7; D not certain. Germline V CDR1 and CDR2: SGHAT, FQDESV (reference sequence). Between the trimmed V and J ends, which lost 3 bases and 1 base, there was a span of 10 bases. The CDR3 is made up of 14 amino acids. In nucleotides, the CDR3 is TGTGCCAGCAGCTTCTACGTGGGGTCCTACGAGCAGTACTTC. This gives the protein CASSFYVGSYEQYF.

The chain links TRBV5-1 to TRBJ2-1, with 10 bases lining up with TRBD2. The CDR3 sequence is 15 residues long. Unmatched junction bases numbered 14, after V lost 8 bases and J lost 9 bases. CDR1 is SGHRS and CDR2 is YFSETQ in the germline V gene. Here the CDR3 DNA reads TGCGCCAGTACGCCCAGGCTAGCGGGAGACGGTGAGCAGTTCTTC. Amino acids: CASTPRLAGDGEQFF.